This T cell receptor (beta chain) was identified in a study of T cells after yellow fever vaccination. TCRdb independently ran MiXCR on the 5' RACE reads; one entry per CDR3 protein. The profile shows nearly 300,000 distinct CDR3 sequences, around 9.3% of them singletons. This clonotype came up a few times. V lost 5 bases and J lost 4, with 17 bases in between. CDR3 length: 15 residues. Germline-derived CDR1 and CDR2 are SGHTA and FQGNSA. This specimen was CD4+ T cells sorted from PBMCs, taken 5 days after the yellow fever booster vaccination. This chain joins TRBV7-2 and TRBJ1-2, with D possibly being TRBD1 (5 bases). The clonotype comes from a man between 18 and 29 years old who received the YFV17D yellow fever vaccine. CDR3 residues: CASSARDLVLYGYTF. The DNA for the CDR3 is TGTGCCAGCAGCGCCCGGGACCTGGTCCTCTATGGCTACACCTTC.